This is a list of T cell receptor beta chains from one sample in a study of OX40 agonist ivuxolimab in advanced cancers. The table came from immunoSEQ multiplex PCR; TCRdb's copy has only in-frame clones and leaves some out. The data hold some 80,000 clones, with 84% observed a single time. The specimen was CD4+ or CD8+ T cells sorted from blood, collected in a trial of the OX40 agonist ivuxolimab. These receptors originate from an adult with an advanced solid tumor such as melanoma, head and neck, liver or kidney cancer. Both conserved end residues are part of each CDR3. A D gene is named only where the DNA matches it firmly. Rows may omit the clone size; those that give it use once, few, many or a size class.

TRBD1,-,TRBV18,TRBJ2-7,TGTGCCAGCTCAGGACAGGGGTTGGGCTCCTACGAGCAGTACTTC,CASSGQGLGSYEQYF
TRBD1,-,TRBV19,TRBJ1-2,TGTGCCAGTAGTGTAAAGGGACAGGGGCCTCACGTGGGTGGCTACACCTTC,CASSVKGQGPHVGGYTF
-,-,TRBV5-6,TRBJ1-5,TGTGCCAGCAGCCGACGTGGGAATCAGCCCCAGCATTTT,CASSRRGNQPQHF
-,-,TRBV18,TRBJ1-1,TGTGCCAGCTCACTTACACAGAACACTGAAGCTTTCTTT,CASSLTQNTEAFF
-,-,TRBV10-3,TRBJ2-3,TGTGCCATCAGTGAGTCCCGGGCCAGGAGCACAGATACGCAGTATTTT,CAISESRARSTDTQYF
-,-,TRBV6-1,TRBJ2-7,TGTGCCAGCAGTGAAGCCCCGAAGGGGGTTGCCGAGCAGTACTTC,CASSEAPKGVAEQYF
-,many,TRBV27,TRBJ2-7,TGTGCCAGCGGGGTCTACGAGCAGTACTTC,CASGVYEQYF
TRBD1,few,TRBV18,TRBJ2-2,TGTGCCAGCTCACCCCCCGGGACAGGGGGTGACGGGGAGCTGTTTTTT,CASSPPGTGGDGELFF
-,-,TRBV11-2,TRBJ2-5,TGTGCCAGCAGCTCGGCGGGGCCAGAGACCCAGTACTTC,CASSSAGPETQYF
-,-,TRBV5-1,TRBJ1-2,TGCGCCAGCAGGTCGGAGTCGTATGGCTATGGCTACACCTTC,CASRSESYGYGYTF
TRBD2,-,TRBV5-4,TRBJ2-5,TGTGCCAGCAGCTTGGGCCCCCGGACTAGCGGGTGGGAGCAGTACTTC,CASSLGPRTSGWEQYF
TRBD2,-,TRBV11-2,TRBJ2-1,TGTGCCAGCAGCCGCCTGCGAGTGGCGGGAGGATACAATGAGCAGTTCTTC,CASSRLRVAGGYNEQFF
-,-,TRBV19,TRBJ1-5,TGTGCCAGTAGTATGGGGCAGGGGTTGTTCAATCAGCCCCAGCATTTT,CASSMGQGLFNQPQHF
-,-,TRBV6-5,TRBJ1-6,TGTGCCAGCAGTTACCGGGGTATTGGATCACCCCTCCACTTT,CASSYRGIGSPLHF
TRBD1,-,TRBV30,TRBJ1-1,TGTGCCTGGAGCGCCAGGGGGGCCGCTTTCTTT,CAWSARGAAFF
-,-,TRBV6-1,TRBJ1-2,TGTGCCAGCAGTATAATCAGGAATGGCTACACCTTC,CASSIIRNGYTF
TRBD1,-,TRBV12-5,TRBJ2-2,TGTGCTAGTGGTCCCGGTAGGGGGCAGGAGGATGCCGGGGAGCTGTTTTTT,CASGPGRGQEDAGELFF
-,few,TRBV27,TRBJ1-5,TGTGCCAGCAGTTTAGTCAGGGATCAGCCCCAGCATTTT,CASSLVRDQPQHF
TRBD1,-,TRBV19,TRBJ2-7,TGTGCCAGTACGATCACCGGGACAGGGTTTTTCGAGCAGTACTTC,CASTITGTGFFEQYF
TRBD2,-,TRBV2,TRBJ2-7,TGTGCCAGCACCCGAGCGGGAGGGAACTACGAGCAGTACTTC,CASTRAGGNYEQYF
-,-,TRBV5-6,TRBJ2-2,TGTGCCAGCAGCTTGGCTGGGGGACGTAACACCGGGGAGCTGTTTTTT,CASSLAGGRNTGELFF
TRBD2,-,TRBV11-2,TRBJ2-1,TGTGCCAGCAGCTTCAGGCCAGCGGGAAGCTCCTACAATGAGCAGTTCTTC,CASSFRPAGSSYNEQFF
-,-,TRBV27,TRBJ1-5,TGTGCCAGCAAGAACTCGACAAGGATTAATCAGCCCCAGCATTTT,CASKNSTRINQPQHF
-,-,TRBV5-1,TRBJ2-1,TGCGCCAGCAGCTCCGGCGGAGATGCCTACAATGAGCAGTTCTTC,CASSSGGDAYNEQFF
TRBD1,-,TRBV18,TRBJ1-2,TGTGCCAGCTCACCTGGAACAGGGGTCCATGGCTACACCTTC,CASSPGTGVHGYTF
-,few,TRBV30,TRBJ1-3,TGTGCCTCCGGAGGGGGGTTTGGGGGAAACACCATATATTTT,CASGGGFGGNTIYF
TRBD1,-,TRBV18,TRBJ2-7,TGTGCCAGCTCACCAACAGGGGTCGGCTACGAGCAGTACTTC,CASSPTGVGYEQYF
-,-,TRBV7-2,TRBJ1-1,TGTGCCAGCAGCACGGGGCCGAACACTGAAGCTTTCTTT,CASSTGPNTEAFF
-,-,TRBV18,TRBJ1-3,TGTGCCAGCTCACCTTCGACAGGAAGGAGTGGAAACACCATATATTTT,CASSPSTGRSGNTIYF
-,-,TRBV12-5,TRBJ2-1,TGTGCTACAGAAAACGGTTACTACAATGAGCAGTTCTTC,CATENGYYNEQFF
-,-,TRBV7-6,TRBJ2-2,TGTGCCAGCAGCTTACCTCCTAACACCGGGGAGCTGTTTTTT,CASSLPPNTGELFF
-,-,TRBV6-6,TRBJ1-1,TGTGCCAGCAGTTACGTAGACTCGAACACTGAAGCTTTCTTT,CASSYVDSNTEAFF
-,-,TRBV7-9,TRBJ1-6,TGTGCCAGCAGCTTAGATAATTGGGGGGTCTGGTCACCCCTCCACTTT,CASSLDNWGVWSPLHF
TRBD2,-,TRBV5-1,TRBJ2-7,TGCGCCAGCAGCCTAACCGGGACTAGCGGTTCCTACGAGCAGTACTTC,CASSLTGTSGSYEQYF
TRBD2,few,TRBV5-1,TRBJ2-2,TGCGCCAGCAGCTTTCCCGGGACTAGCGCGACCGGGGAGCTGTTTTTT,CASSFPGTSATGELFF
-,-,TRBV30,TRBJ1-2,TGTGCCTGGAGTAGTGGATTGTGGGATGGCTACACCTTC,CAWSSGLWDGYTF
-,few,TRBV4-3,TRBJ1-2,TGCGCCAGCAGCCAAGATCCAGGTATGAACTATGGCTACACCTTC,CASSQDPGMNYGYTF
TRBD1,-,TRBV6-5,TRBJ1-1,TGTGCCAGCACTCCGACAGGGCGGACTGAAGCTTTCTTT,CASTPTGRTEAFF
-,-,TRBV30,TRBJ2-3,TGTGCCTGGAGTGCCACGGTGAGAGATACGCAGTATTTT,CAWSATVRDTQYF
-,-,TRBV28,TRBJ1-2,TGTGCCAGCAGCCACAGGCAAGCCAGGGGCTACACCTTC,CASSHRQARGYTF
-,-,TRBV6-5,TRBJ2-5,TGTGCCAGCAGTTATGGGCTAGCGTCACAAGAGACCCAGTACTTC,CASSYGLASQETQYF
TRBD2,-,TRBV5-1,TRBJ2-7,TGCGCCAGCAGCTTGGTAGGGGAGGGCCCCCACGAGCAGTACTTC,CASSLVGEGPHEQYF
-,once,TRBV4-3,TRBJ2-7,TGCGCCAGCAGCCACTGGGGCTCCCTTGTGAGAAACTACGAGCAGTACTTC,CASSHWGSLVRNYEQYF
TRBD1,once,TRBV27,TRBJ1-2,TGTGCCAGCAGCCACTACAGGGGGACAAACTATGGCTACACCTTC,CASSHYRGTNYGYTF
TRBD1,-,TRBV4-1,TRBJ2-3,TGCGCCAGCAGCCAACGTGGGTCGACAGGGTTGGACACAGATACGCAGTATTTT,CASSQRGSTGLDTDTQYF
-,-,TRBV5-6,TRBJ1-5,TGTGCCAGCAGCAAGGATGGGGCGCGGGATCAGCCCCAGCATTTT,CASSKDGARDQPQHF
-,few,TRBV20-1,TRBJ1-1,TGCAGTGCTAGAAAGTCCACTGAAGCTTTCTTT,CSARKSTEAFF
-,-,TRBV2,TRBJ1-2,TGTGCCAGCAGTGAAGAGGGAAACTATGGCTACACCTTC,CASSEEGNYGYTF
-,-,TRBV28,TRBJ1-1,TGTGCCAGCAGTTCTAGGCCCTTTCGGGAGCTTGAAGCTTTCTTT,CASSSRPFRELEAFF
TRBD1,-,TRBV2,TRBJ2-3,TGTGCCAGCAGTGGGACAGGGGGATCCGATACGCAGTATTTT,CASSGTGGSDTQYF
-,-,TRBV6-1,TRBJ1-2,TGTGCCAGCAGAATTGGGGACTATGGCTACACCTTC,CASRIGDYGYTF
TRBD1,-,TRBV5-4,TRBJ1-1,TGTGCCAGCAGCCCGCGACAGGGAACTGAAGCTTTCTTT,CASSPRQGTEAFF